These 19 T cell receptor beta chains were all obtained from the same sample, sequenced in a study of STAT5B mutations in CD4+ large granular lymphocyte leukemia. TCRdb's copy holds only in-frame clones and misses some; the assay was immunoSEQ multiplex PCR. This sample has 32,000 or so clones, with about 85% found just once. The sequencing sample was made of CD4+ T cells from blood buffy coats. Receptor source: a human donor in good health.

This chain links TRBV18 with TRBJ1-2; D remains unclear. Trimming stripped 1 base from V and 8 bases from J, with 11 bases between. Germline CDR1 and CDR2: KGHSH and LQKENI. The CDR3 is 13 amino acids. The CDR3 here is CASSPQPGSGYTF. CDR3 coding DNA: TGTGCCAGCTCACCACAACCAGGCTCCGGCTACACCTTC.

The CDR3 sequence is CASGAGGRASEQFF. The CDR3 region has the DNA TGTGCCAGCGGAGCTGGCGGGAGGGCCAGTGAGCAGTTCTTC. This chain links TRBV7-9 with TRBJ2-1, with 9 nucleotides matching TRBD2. Trimming at V came to 8 bases and at J to 9 bases, leaving 11 bases not matched to a gene. Germline V gene data show CDR1 as SEHNR and CDR2 as FQNEAQ (reference sequence). The CDR3 spans 14 residues. Drawing the rest from reference TRBV7-9 and TRBJ2-1, the complete variable domain is DTGVSQNPRHKITKRGQNVTFRCDPISEHNRLYWYRQTLGQGPEFLTYFQNEAQLEKSRLLSDRFSAERPKGSFSTLEIQRTEQGDSAMYLCASGAGGRASEQFFGPGTRLTVL.

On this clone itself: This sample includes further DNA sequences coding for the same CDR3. The CDR3 loop reads CASGSDTNYGYTF. CDR3 coding DNA: TGTGCTAGTGGCTCTGACACAAACTATGGCTACACCTTC. V is TRBV12-5 and J is TRBJ1-2; D gene uncertain. The CDR3 runs 13 residues. The V end lost 6 bases, the J end lost 2 bases, and 10 bases lay between the germline ends. In germline, CDR1 is LGHNT, CDR2 FRNRAP.

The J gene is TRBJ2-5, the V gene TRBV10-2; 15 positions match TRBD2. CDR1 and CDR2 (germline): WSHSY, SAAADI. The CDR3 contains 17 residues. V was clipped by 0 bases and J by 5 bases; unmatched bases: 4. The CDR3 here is CASSESGTSGRKETQYF. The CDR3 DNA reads TGCGCCAGCAGTGAGTCCGGGACTAGCGGGAGGAAGGAGACCCAGTACTTC.

The CDR3 bases are TGTGCCAGCAGCACAGCGGGTAACTCCTACGAGCAGTACTTC. Its protein product is CASSTAGNSYEQYF. The chain carries TRBV7-2 and TRBJ2-7, with D possibly matching TRBD2 (6 bases). The CDR3 sequence is 14 residues long. Per germline, CDR1 SGHTA and CDR2 FQGNSA. The germline V and J ends were trimmed by 5 bases and 0 bases, with 11 bases remaining between them.

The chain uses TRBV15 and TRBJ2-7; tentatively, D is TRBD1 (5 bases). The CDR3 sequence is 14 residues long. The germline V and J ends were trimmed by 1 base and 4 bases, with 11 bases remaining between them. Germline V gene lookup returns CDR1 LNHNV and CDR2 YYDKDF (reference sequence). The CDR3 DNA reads TGTGCCACCAGCAGAGGGGGCACGACTTACGAGCAGTACTTC. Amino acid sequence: CATSRGGTTYEQYF.

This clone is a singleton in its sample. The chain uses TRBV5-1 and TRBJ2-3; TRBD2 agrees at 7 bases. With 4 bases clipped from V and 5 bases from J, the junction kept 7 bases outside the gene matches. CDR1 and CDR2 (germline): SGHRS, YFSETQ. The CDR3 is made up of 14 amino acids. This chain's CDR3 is CASSRGGFGDTQYF. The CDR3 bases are TGCGCCAGCAGCCGGGGAGGGTTCGGAGATACGCAGTATTTT.

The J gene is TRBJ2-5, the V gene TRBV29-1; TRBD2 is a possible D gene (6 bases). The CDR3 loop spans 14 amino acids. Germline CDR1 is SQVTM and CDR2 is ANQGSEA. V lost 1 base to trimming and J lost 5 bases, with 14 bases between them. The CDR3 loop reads CSVEAPGGVETQYF. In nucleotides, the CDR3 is TGCAGCGTTGAAGCGCCAGGAGGGGTGGAGACCCAGTACTTC.

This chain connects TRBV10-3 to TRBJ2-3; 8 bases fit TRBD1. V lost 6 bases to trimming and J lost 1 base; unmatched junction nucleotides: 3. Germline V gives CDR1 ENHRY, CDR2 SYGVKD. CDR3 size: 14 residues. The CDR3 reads CAISLTGGTDTQYF. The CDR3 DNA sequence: TGTGCCATCAGCTTGACAGGGGGCACAGATACGCAGTATTTT.

In DNA, the CDR3 is TGTGCCAGCAGTTCGGACTATCCTGAGGAGCAGTTCTTC. Translating it yields CASSSDYPEEQFF. This chain connects TRBV6-5 to TRBJ2-1; D might be TRBD2 (6 bases). Trimming stripped 4 bases from V and 10 bases from J, with 14 bases between. Germline CDR1 MNHEY, CDR2 SVGAGI. There are 13 residues in the CDR3.

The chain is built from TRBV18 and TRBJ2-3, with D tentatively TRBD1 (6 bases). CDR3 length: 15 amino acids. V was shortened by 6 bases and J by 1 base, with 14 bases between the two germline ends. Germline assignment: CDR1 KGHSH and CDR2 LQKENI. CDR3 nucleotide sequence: TGTGCCAGCTCCCTTCGGACAGCCCGCACAGATACGCAGTATTTT. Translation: CASSLRTARTDTQYF. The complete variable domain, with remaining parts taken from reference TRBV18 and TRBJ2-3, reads NAGVMQNPRHLVRRRGQEARLRCSPMKGHSHVYWYRQLPEEGLKFMVYLQKENIIDESGMPKERFSAEFPKEGPSILRIQQVVRGDSAAYFCASSLRTARTDTQYFGPGTRLTVL.

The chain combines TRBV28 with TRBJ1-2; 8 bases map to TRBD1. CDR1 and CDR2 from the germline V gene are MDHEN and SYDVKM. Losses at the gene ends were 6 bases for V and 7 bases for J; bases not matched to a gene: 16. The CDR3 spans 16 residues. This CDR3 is CASSQIPGGGGGGYTF. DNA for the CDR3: TGTGCCAGCAGCCAGATACCAGGGGGCGGCGGGGGTGGCTACACCTTC.

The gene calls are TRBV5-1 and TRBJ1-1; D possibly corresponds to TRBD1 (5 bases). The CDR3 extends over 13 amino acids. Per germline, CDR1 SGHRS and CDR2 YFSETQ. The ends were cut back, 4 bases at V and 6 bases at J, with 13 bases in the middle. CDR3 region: CASSGGFPPEAFF. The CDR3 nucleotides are TGCGCCAGCAGCGGGGGGTTTCCTCCTGAAGCTTTCTTT.

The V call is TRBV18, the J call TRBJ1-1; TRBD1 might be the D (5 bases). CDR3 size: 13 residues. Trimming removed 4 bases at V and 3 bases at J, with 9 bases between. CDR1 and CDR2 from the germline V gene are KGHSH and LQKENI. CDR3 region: CASSRGSDTEAFF. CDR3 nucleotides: TGTGCCAGCTCACGGGGGTCGGACACTGAAGCTTTCTTT.

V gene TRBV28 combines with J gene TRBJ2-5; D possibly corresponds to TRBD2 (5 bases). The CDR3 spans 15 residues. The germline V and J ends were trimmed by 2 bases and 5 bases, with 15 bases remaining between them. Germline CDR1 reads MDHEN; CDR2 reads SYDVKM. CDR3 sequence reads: CASSLKGGLRETQYF. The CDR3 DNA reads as TGTGCCAGCAGTTTAAAGGGTGGACTTCGGGAGACCCAGTACTTC.

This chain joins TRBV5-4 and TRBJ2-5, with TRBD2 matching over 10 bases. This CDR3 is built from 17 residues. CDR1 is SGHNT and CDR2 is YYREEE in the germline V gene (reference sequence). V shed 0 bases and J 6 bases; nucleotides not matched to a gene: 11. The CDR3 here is CASSLGAGGGLLQTQYF. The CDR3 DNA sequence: TGTGCCAGCAGCTTGGGAGCGGGAGGGGGGCTTCTGCAGACCCAGTACTTC. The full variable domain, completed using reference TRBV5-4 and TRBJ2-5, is ETGVTQSPTHLIKTRGQQVTLRCSSQSGHNTVSWYQQALGQGPQFIFQYYREEENGRGNFPPRFSGLQFPNYSSELNVNALELDDSALYLCASSLGAGGGLLQTQYFGPGTRLLVL.

For the CDR3, the DNA is TGTGCCAGCAGGTACCTAGCGGACCTCTCCTACAATGAGCAGTTCTTC. This encodes CASRYLADLSYNEQFF. This rearrangement joins TRBV2 to TRBJ2-1, with TRBD2 matching over 7 bases. The CDR3 is made up of 16 amino acids. Trimming removed 6 bases from V and 0 bases from J; junction bases left unmatched: 8. In germline, CDR1 is SNHLY, CDR2 FYNNEI. Looking up the rest from reference TRBV2 and TRBJ2-1 gives the full variable domain: EPEVTQTPSHQVTQMGQEVILRCVPISNHLYFYWYRQILGQKVEFLVSFYNNEISEKSEIFDDQFSVERPDGSNFTLKIRSTKLEDSAMYFCASRYLADLSYNEQFFGPGTRLTVL.

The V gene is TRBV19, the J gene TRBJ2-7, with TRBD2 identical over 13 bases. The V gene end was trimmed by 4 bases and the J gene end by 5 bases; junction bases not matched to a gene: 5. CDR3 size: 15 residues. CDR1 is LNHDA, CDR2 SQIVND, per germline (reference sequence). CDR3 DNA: TGTGCCAGTAGTACCGGGACTAGCGGGATCCACGAGCAGTACTTC. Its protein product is CASSTGTSGIHEQYF.

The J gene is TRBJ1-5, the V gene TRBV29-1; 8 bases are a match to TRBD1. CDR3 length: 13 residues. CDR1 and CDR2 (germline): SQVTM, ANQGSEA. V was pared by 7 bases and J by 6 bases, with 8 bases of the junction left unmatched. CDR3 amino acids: CSATGERGQPQHF. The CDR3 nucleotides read TGCAGCGCGACAGGGGAGAGAGGTCAGCCCCAGCATTTT.